The present entry profiles one T cell receptor (beta chain) with its context. CDR3 length: 15 amino acids. V was shortened by 6 bases and J by 8 bases, with 23 bases between the two germline ends. In germline, CDR1 is SGHRS, CDR2 YFSETQ. This entry belongs to a study of T cells after yellow fever vaccination. At the level of the study: Libraries from low-cell-number fractions were prepared with the SMART-Seq v4 Ultra Low Input RNA kit.

Each CDR3 protein is one row after TCRdb ran MiXCR on the 5' RACE reads. The profile shows fewer than 500,000 distinct CDR3 sequences, around a sixth of them singletons. This rearrangement joins TRBV5-1 to TRBJ1-1, with D hard to call. This receptor was taken from a young man who received the YFV17D yellow fever vaccine. The source was PBMCs, collected before the yellow fever booster vaccination. CDR3 nucleotide sequence: TGCGCCAGCATCCCTACTACGGGCGCCCCGGGGGAAGCTTTCTTT. This translates into CASIPTTGAPGEAFF.